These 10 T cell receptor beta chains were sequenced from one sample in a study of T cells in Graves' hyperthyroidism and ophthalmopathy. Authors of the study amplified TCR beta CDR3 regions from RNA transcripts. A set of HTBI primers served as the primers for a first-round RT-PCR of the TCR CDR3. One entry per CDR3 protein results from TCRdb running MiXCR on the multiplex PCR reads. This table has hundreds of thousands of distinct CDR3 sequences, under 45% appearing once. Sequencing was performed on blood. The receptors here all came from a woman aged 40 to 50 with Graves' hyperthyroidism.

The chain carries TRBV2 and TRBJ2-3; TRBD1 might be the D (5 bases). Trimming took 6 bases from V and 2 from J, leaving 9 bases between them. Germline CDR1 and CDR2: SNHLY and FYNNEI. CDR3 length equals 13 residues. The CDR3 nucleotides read TGTGCCAGCAGGGCAGGGTCCACAGATACGCAGTATTTT. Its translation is CASRAGSTDTQYF.

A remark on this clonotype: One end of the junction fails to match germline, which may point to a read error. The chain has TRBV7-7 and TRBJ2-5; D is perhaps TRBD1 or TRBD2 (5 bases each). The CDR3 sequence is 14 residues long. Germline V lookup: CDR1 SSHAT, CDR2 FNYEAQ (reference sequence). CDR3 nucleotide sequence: TGTGCTAGCAGCATTGGGACGGAACAAGAGACCCAGTACTTC. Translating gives CASSIGTEQETQYF.

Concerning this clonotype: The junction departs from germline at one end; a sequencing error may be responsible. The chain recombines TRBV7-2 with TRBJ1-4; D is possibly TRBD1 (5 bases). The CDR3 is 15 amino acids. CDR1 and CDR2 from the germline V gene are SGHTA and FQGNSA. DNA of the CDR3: TGCGCCAGCAGCCAAGGGGACGCGACGGGGGAAAAACTGTTTTTT. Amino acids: CASSQGDATGEKLFF.

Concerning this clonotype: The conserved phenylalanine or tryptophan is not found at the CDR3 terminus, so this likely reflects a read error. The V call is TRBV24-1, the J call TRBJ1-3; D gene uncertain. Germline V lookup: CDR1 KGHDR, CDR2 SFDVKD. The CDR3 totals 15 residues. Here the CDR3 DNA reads TGTGCCAGCAGTAAAACGCGGGAGTCAGGAAACACCATATATCTT. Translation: CASSKTRESGNTIYL.

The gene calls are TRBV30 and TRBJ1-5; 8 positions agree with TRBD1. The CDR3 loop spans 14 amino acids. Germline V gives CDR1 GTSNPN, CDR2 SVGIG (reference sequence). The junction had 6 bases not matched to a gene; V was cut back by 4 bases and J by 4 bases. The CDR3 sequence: CAWTGTGANQPQHF. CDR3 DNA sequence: TGTGCCTGGACCGGGACAGGAGCGAATCAGCCCCAGCATTTT. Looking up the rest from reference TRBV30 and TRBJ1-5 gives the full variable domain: SQTIHQWPATLVQPVGSPLSLECTVEGTSNPNLYWYRQAAGRGLQLLFYSVGIGQISSEVPQNLSASRPQDRQFILSSKKLLLSDSGFYLCAWTGTGANQPQHFGDGTRLSIL.

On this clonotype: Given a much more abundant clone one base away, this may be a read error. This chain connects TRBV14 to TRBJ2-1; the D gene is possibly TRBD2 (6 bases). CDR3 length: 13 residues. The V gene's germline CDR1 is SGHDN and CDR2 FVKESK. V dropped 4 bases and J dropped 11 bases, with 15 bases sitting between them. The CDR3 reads CASSLRERAKQFF. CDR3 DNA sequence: TGTGCCAGCAGCCTACGGGAGCGGGCCAAGCAGTTCTTC.

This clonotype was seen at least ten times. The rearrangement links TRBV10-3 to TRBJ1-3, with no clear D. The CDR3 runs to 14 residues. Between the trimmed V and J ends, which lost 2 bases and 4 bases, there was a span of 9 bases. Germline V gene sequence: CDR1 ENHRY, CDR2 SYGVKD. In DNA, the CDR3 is TGTGCCATCAGTGAGGATAAATCCGGAAACACCATATATTTT. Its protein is CAISEDKSGNTIYF.

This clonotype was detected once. The CDR3 nucleotides read TGTGCCAGCAGTGCAGACAGGGGGATTAGTTCACCCCTCCACTTT. It is translated as CASSADRGISSPLHF. The V call is TRBV7-2, the J call TRBJ1-6; 9 bases agree with TRBD1. CDR1 is SGHTA and CDR2 is FQGNSA in the germline V gene. V was clipped by 6 bases and J by 9 bases; unmatched bases: 9. This CDR3 region has 15 residues.

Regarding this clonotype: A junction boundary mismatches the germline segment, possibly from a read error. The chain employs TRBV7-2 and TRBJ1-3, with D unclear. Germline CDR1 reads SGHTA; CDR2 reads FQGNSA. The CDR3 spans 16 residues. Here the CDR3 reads CASSLGDPLSGSTIYF. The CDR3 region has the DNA TGTGCCAGCAGCTTGGGCGACCCCCTCTCTGGAAGCACCATATATTTT.

The CDR3 DNA reads TGTGCCAGCACCGCGGGACAGGGGCCCGAGCAGTACTTC. It codes for CASTAGQGPEQYF. The V and J genes are TRBV7-9 and TRBJ2-7, with 10 bases lining up with TRBD1. V lost 7 bases to trimming and J lost 6 bases; unmatched junction nucleotides: 6. The CDR3 covers 13 residues. Per the germline V gene, CDR1 is SEHNR and CDR2 is FQNEAQ (reference sequence).